Detailed here is one TCR beta chain. As yet, its antigen is unknown. TRB cDNA was prepared as libraries by UMI-labeled 5' RACE. No DNA is given; TCRdb re-called the 5' RACE reads and lists each CDR3 protein once. The sample includes around 63,000 distinct CDR3 sequences. The CDR3 sequence is 18 residues long. CDR1 is SQVTM and CDR2 is ANQGSEA in the germline V gene. The entry originates in a study of CXCR3-negative and CXCR3-positive naive CD8 T cells. Findings and limits, study-wide: The level of CXCR3 expression partially decreased after cryopreservation; the majority of assays used fresh PBMCs. Hydrophobicity was higher for TRB CDR3s found in CXCR3-positive naive cells than in CXCR3-negative naive cells. TRBV-TRBJ usage was alike in naive CXCR3-negative and CXCR3-positive cells but differed in memory cells. Memory CD8+ cells showed much lower diversity, while both naive subsets were comparably high.

The clonotype originates from a human donor in good health. Some clones in this sample may be carry-over from other donors' samples. Input material: naive CXCR3+ CD8+ T cells from blood. The subset is: CD45RO-CCR7+CD27+CD95- naive CD8+ T cells expressing CXCR3 (TNR3+). V is TRBV29-1 and J is TRBJ2-1; TCRdb selects TRBD2, and the lack of DNA leaves this call unchecked. The CDR3 loop is CSVVSAWARMNSYNEQFF.